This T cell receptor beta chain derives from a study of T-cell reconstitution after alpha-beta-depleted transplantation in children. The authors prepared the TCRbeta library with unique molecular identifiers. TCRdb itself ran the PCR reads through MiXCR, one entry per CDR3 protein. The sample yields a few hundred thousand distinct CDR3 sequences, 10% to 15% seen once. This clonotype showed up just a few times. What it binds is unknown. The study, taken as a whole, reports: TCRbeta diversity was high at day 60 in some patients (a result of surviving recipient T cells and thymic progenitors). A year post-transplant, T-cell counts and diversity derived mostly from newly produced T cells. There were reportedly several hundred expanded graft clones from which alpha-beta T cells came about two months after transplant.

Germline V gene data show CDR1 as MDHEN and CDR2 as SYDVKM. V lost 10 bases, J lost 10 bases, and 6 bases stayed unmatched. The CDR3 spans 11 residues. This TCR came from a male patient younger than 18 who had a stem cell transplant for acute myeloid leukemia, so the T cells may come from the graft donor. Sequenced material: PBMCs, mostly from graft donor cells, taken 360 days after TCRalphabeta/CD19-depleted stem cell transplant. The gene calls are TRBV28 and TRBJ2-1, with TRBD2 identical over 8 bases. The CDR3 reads CAIFGGVEQFF. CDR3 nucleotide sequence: TGTGCCATCTTCGGGGGGGTCGAGCAGTTCTTC.